This T cell receptor (beta chain) is drawn from a study of blood T cell repertoires in COVID-19. Study-wide background: Nucleic acid was either cDNA or gDNA, and it came from T cells, B-cell-depleted T cells, or PBMCs.

Clones were read by immunoSEQ multiplex PCR, and TCRdb kept only the in-frame ones, dropping some. The table shows about 59,000 clones, with roughly four fifths occurring only once. Patients from Seattle were sampled longitudinally, starting during active infection. The CDR3 totals 11 residues. Germline V lookup: CDR1 DFQATT, CDR2 SNEGSKA (reference sequence). Trimming removed 3 bases at V and 6 bases at J, with 7 bases between. The rearrangement links TRBV20-1 to TRBJ2-3; D gene uncertain. The sequenced material came from peripheral blood. The clonotype originates from a man between 60 and 70 years old with COVID-19, enrolled during active disease. The CDR3 here is CSASDPDTQYF. The CDR3 nucleotides read TGCAGTGCTAGTGACCCGGATACGCAGTATTTT.